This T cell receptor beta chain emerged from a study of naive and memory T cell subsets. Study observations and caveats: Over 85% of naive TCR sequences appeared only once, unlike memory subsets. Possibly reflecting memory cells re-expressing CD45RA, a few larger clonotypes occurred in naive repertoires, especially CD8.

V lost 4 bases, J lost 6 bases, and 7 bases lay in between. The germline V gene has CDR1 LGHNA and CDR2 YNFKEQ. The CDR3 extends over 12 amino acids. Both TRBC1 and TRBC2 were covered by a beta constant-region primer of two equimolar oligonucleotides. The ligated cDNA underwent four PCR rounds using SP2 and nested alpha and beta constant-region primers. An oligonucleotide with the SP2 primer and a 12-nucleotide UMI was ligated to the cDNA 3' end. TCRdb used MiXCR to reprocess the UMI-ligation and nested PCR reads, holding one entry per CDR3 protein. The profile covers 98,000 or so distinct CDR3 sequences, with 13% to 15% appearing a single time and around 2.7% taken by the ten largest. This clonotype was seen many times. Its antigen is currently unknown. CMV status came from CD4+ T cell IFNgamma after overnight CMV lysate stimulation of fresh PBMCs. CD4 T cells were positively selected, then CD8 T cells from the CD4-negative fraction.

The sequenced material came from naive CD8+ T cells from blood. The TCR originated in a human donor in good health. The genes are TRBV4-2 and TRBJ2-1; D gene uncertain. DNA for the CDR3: TGTGCCAGCAGCCGCACCGGCAATGAGCAGTTCTTC. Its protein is CASSRTGNEQFF.